The clone carrying this TCR beta chain was picked up a small number of times. The antigen remains unidentified. The germline CDR1 and CDR2 sequences are LNHDA and SQIVND (reference sequence). This CDR3 has 19 residues. V was shortened by 3 bases and J by 0 bases, with 21 bases between the two germline ends. The sample is drawn from a study of T-cell reconstitution after alpha-beta-depleted transplantation in children. The authors prepared the TCRbeta library with unique molecular identifiers. TCRdb fed the PCR reads into MiXCR, producing one record per CDR3 protein. The data hold 450,000 to 550,000 distinct CDR3 sequences, with more than 9.5% observed a single time. Whole-study results and caveats: The origin of high day-60 TCRbeta diversity in some patients lay in surviving recipient T cells and thymic progenitors. It was reported that alpha-beta T cells came from several hundred expanded graft clones (about two months after transplant). The main origin of T-cell counts and diversity one year after transplant was newly produced T cells.

The specimen comprised PBMCs, mostly from graft donor cells, sampled 180 days after TCRalphabeta/CD19-depleted stem cell transplant. V gene TRBV19 combines with J gene TRBJ1-3; D is unclear. This clonotype was sampled from a female patient between 2 and 10 years old who had a stem cell transplant for aplastic anemia, so the T cells may come from the graft donor. Written as DNA, the CDR3 is TGTGCCAGTAGTATTCGGCCTTCACGTCGGGTCTTCTCTGGAAACACCATATATTTT. This sequence encodes CASSIRPSRRVFSGNTIYF. The entire variable domain, with the rest obtained from reference TRBV19 and TRBJ1-3, is as follows: DGGITQSPKYLFRKEGQNVTLSCEQNLNHDAMYWYRQDPGQGLRLIYYSQIVNDFQKGDIAEGYSVSREKKESFPLTVTSAQKNPTAFYLCASSIRPSRRVFSGNTIYFGEGSWLTVV.